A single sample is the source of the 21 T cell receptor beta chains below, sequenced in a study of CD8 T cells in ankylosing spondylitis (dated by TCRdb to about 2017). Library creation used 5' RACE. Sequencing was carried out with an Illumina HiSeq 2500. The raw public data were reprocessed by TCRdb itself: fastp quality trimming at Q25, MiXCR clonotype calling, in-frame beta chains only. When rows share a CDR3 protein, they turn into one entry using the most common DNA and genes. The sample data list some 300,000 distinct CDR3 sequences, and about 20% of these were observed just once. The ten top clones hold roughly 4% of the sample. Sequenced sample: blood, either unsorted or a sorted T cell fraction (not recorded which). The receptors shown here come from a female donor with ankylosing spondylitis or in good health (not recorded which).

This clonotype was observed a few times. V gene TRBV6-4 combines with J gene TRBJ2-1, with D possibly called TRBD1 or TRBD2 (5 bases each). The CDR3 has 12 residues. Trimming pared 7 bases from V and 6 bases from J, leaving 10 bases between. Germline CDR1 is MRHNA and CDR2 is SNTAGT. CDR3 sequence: CASMGTTNEQFF. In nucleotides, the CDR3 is TGTGCCAGCATGGGGACGACCAATGAGCAGTTCTTC.

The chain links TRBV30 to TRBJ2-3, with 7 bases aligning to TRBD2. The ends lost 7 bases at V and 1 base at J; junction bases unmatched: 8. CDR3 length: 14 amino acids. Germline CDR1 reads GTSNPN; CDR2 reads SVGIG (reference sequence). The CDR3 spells CAFIRTSGTDTQYF. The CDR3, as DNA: TGTGCCTTCATCCGTACTAGCGGCACAGATACGCAGTATTTT.

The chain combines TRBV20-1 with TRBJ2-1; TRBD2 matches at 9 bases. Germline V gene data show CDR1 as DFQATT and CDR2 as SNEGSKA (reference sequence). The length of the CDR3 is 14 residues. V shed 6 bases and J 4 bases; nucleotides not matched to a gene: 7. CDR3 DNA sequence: TGCAGTGCCCTCGGGACTAGCATATACAATGAGCAGTTCTTC. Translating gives CSALGTSIYNEQFF.

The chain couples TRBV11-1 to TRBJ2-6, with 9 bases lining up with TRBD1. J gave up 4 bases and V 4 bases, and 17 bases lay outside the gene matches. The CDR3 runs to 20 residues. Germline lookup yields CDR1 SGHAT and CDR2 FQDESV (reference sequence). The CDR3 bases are TGTGCCAGCAGCTCCTCCGGGACAGGGTCCTACCTCACCGGGGCCAACGTCCTGACTTTC. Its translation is CASSSSGTGSYLTGANVLTF.

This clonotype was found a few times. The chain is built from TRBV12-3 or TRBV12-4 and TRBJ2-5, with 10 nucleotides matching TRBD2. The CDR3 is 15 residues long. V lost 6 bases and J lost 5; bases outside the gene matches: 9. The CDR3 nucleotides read TGTGCCAGCAGCCGGACTAGCGGACTAAGGGAGACCCAGTACTTC. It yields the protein CASSRTSGLRETQYF.

This CDR3 reads CASRGSGSSYNEQFF. The DNA of the CDR3 is TGTGCCAGCAGGGGGAGCGGGAGCTCCTACAATGAGCAGTTCTTC. V is TRBV12-3 or TRBV12-4 and J is TRBJ2-1, with 8 bases aligning to TRBD2. With 6 bases clipped from V and 0 bases from J, the junction kept 4 bases outside the gene matches. CDR3 size: 15 residues.

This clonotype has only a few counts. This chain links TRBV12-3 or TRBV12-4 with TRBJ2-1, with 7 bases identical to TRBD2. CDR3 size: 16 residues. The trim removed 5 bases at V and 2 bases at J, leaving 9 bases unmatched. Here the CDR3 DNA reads TGTGCCAGCAGTCCACTGACTAGCAACCCCTACAATGAGCAGTTCTTC. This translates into CASSPLTSNPYNEQFF.

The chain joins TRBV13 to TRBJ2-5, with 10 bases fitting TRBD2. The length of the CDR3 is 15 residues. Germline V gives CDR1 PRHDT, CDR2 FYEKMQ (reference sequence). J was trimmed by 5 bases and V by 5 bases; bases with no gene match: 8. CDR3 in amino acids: CASSPEAGGRETQYF. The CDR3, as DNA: TGTGCCAGCAGCCCGGAAGCGGGAGGGCGGGAGACCCAGTACTTC.

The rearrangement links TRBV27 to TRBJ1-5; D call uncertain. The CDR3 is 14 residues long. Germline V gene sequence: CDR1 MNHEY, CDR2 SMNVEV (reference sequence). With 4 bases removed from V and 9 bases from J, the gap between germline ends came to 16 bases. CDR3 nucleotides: TGTGCCAGCAGTTCGGGTCGCACTAACGGGCCCCAGCATTTT. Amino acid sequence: CASSSGRTNGPQHF.

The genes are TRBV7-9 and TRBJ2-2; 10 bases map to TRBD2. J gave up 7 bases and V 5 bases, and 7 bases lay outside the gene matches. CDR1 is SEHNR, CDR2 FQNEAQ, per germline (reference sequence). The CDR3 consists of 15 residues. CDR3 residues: CASSPLAGGVGELFF. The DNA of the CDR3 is TGTGCCAGCAGCCCCTTAGCGGGAGGAGTCGGGGAGCTGTTTTTT.

The CDR3 bases are TGTGCCAGCAGCTTAGTTCGACCCTACAATGAGCAGTTCTTC. Residues: CASSLVRPYNEQFF. The rearrangement links TRBV7-2 to TRBJ2-1, with D unclear. Germline V gene data show CDR1 as SGHTA and CDR2 as FQGNSA. CDR3 length: 14 amino acids. V was trimmed by 1 base and J by 2 bases, leaving 6 bases between them.

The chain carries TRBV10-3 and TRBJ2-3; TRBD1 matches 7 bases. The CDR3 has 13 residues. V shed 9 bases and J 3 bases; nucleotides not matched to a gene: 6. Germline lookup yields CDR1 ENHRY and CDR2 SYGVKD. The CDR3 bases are TGTGCCATTCGGACAGGCGGGACAGATACGCAGTATTTT. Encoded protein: CAIRTGGTDTQYF.

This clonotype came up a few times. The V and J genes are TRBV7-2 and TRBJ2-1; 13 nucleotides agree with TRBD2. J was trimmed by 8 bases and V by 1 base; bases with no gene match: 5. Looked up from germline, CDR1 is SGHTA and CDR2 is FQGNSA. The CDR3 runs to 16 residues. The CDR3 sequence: CASSLEGLAGVDEQFF. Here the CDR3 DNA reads TGTGCCAGCAGCTTAGAAGGACTAGCGGGAGTCGATGAGCAGTTCTTC.

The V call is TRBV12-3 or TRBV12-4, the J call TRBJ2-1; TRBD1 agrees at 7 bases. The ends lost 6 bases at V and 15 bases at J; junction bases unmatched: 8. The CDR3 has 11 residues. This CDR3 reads CASSLQGFRFF. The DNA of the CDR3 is TGTGCCAGCAGCCTACAGGGGTTCCGGTTCTTC.

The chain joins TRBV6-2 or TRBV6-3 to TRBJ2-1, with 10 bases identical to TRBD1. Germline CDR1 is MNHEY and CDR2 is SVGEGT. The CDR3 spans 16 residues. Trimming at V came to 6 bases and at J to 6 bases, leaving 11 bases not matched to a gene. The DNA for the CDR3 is TGTGCCAGCAGCCCCGCCAGGGACAGGGGAATCAATGAGCAGTTCTTC. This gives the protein CASSPARDRGINEQFF.

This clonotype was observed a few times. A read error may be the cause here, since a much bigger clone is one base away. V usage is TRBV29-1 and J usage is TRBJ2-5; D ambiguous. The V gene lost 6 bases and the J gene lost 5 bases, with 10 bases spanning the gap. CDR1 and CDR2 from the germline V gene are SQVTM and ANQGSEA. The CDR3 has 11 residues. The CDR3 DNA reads TGCAGCGTCGCAGTAGGGGAGACCCAGTACTTC. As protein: CSVAVGETQYF.

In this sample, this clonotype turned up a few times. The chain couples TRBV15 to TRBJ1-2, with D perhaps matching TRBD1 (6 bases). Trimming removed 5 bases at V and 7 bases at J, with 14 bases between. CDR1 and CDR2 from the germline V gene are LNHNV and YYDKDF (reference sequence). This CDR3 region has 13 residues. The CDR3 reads CATSDLSTGGYTF. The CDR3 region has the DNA TGTGCCACCAGCGACCTATCGACAGGTGGCTACACCTTC.

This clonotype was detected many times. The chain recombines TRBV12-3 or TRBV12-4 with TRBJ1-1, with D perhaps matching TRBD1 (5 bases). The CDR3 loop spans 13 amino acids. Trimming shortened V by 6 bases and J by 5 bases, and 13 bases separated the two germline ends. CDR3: CASRGGTGTEAFF. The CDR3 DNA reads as TGTGCCAGCAGGGGAGGGACGGGGACTGAAGCTTTCTTT.

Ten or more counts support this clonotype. The CDR3 protein is CASRGGQGSGEQFF. CDR3 nucleotide sequence: TGTGCCAGCAGGGGGGGACAGGGGTCGGGTGAGCAGTTCTTC. This rearrangement joins TRBV7-6 to TRBJ2-1, with TRBD1 identical over 10 bases. This CDR3 contains 14 residues. Unmatched junction bases numbered 8, after V lost 6 bases and J lost 9 bases. CDR1 and CDR2 (germline): SGHVS, FNYEAQ.

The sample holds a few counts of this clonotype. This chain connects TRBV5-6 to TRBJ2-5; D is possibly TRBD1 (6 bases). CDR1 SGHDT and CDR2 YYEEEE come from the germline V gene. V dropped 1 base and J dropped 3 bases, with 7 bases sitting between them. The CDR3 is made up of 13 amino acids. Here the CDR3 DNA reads TGTGCCAGCAGCTTGAAGGGGGAAGAGACCCAGTACTTC. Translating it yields CASSLKGEETQYF.

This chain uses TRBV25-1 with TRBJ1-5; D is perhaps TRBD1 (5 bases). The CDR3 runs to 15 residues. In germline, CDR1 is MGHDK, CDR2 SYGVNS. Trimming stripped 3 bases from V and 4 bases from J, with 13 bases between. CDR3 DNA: TGTGCCAGCAGTGAGGCGGGACGCCCTAATCAGCCCCAGCATTTT. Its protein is CASSEAGRPNQPQHF.